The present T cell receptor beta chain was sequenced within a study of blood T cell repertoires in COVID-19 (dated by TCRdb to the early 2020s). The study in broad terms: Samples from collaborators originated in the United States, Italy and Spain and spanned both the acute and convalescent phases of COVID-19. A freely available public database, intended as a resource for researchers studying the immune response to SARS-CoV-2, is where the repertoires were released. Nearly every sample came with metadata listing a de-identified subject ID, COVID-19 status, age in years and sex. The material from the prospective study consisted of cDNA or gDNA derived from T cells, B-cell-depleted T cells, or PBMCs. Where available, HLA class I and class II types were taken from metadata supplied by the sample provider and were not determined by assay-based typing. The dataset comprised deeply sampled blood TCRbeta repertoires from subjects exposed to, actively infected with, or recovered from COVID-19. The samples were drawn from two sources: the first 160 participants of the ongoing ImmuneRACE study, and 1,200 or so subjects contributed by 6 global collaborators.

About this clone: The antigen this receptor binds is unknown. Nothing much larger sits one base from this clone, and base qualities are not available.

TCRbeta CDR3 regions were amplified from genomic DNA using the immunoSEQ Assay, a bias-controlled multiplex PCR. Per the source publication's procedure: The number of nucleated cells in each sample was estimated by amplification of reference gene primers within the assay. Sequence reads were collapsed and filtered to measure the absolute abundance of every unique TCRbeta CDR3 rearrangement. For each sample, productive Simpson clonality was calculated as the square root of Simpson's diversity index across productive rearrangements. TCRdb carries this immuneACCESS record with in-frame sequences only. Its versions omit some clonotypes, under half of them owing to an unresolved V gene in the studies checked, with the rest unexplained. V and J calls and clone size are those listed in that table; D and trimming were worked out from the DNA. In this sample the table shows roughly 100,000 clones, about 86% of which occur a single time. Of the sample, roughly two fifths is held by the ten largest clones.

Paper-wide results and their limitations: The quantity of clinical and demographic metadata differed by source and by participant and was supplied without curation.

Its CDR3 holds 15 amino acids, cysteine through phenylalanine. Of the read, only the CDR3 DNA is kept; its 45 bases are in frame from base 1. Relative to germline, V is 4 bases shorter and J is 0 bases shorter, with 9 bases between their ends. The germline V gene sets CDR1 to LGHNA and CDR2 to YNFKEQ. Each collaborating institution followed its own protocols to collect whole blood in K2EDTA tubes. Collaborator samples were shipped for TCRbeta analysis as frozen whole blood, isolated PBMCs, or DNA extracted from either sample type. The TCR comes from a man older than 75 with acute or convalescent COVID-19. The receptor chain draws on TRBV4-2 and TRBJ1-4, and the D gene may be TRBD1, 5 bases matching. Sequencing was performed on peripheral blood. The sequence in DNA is TGTGCCAGCAGCCCGGACAAGTCAACTAATGAAAAACTGTTTTTT. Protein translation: CASSPDKSTNEKLFF.